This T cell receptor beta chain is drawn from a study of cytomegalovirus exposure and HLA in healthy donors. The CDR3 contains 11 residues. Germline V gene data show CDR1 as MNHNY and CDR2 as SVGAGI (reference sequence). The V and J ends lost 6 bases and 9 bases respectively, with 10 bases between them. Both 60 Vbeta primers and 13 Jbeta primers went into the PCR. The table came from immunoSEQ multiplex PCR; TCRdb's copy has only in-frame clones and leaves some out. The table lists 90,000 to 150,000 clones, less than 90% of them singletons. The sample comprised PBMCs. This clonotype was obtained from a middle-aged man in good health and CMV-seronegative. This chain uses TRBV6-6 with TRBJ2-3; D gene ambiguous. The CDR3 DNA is TGTGCCAGCAGCCGCGACGGGACGCAGTATTTT. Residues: CASSRDGTQYF.